These 27 T cell receptor beta chains were all obtained from the same sample, sequenced in a study of cytomegalovirus exposure and HLA in healthy donors. The PCR ran on 60 Vbeta and 13 Jbeta primers. Method: immunoSEQ multiplex PCR; TCRdb's copy keeps in-frame clones and lacks some. The sample holds approximately 76,000 clones, roughly 85% seen once. The sequencing input was PBMCs. The receptors come from a man aged 25-45 years in good health and CMV-seronegative.

About this clone: Distinct nucleotide sequences in the sample also encode this CDR3. This chain uses TRBV13 with TRBJ1-3, with 7 bases aligning to TRBD1. The CDR3 totals 14 residues. Germline lookup yields CDR1 PRHDT and CDR2 FYEKMQ (reference sequence). V was clipped by 5 bases and J by 4 bases; unmatched bases: 5. Here the CDR3 reads CASSPRTGGNTIYF. CDR3 bases: TGTGCCAGCAGCCCCCGGACAGGAGGAAACACCATATATTTT.

The gene calls are TRBV10-2 and TRBJ2-3; 14 nucleotides agree with TRBD2. Trimming took 4 bases from V and 3 from J; bases not matched to a gene: 12. Germline V gene data show CDR1 as WSHSY and CDR2 as SAAADI. This CDR3 has 19 residues. The chain's CDR3 is CASSGGLAGGRFNTDTQYF. In DNA, the CDR3 is TGCGCCAGCAGTGGTGGACTAGCGGGAGGCCGGTTCAATACAGATACGCAGTATTTT.

The CDR3, as DNA: TGTGCCAGCAGTGAATTAAGACTAGCGGGAACCGATGAGCAGTTCTTC. It translates to CASSELRLAGTDEQFF. J is TRBJ2-1 and V is TRBV25-1; TRBD2 matches 11 bases. The CDR3 length is 16 residues. Trimming cost V 1 base and J 8 bases; bases outside gene matches: 7. From germline, CDR1 is MGHDK and CDR2 SYGVNS.

This clone occurred once. This rearrangement joins TRBV5-1 to TRBJ1-2; TRBD1 matches at 7 bases. V shed 4 bases and J 7 bases; nucleotides not matched to a gene: 13. CDR3 length equals 15 residues. CDR1 is SGHRS and CDR2 is YFSETQ in the germline V gene. CDR3 sequence reads: CASSPEHDRVGGYTF. The DNA of the CDR3 is TGCGCCAGCAGCCCCGAACACGACAGGGTTGGTGGCTACACCTTC.

This clone has a handful of counts. V gene TRBV6-6 combines with J gene TRBJ1-1; D is uncertain. The V end was cut by 7 bases, the J end by 6 bases, with 21 bases between. Germline CDR1 MNHNY, CDR2 SVGAGI (reference sequence). CDR3 size: 15 residues. Here the CDR3 DNA reads TGTGCCAGCACCATCCTGGTTGGCGGATGGGCTGAAGCTTTCTTT. Protein sequence: CASTILVGGWAEAFF.

V gene TRBV6-6 combines with J gene TRBJ1-5; 7 bases agree with TRBD1. Germline lookup yields CDR1 MNHNY and CDR2 SVGAGI (reference sequence). The CDR3 extends over 15 amino acids. With V trimmed by 0 bases and J by 6 bases, 5 bases remained unmatched. In nucleotides, the CDR3 is TGTGCCAGCAGTTACTCGAAGGGGGACAGTCAGCCCCAGCATTTT. Amino acids: CASSYSKGDSQPQHF.

This clone was seen just once. The chain combines TRBV2 with TRBJ1-2, with a possible D match to TRBD1 (6 bases). In germline, CDR1 is SNHLY, CDR2 FYNNEI. Trimming pared 4 bases from V and 2 bases from J, leaving 8 bases between. This CDR3 region has 13 residues. DNA of the CDR3: TGTGCCAGCAGTGGGGGGGGCAACTATGGCTACACCTTC. As protein: CASSGGGNYGYTF.

This clone has just one count. The rearrangement uses TRBV5-5 and TRBJ1-2, with TRBD1 identical over 8 bases. Germline V lookup: CDR1 SGHKS, CDR2 YYEKEE (reference sequence). This CDR3 is 15 amino acids long. Trimming removed 3 bases from V and 8 bases from J; junction bases left unmatched: 12. In DNA form, the CDR3 reads TGTGCCAGCAGCTCAAGTCCGGGACAGGAGTGCGGCTACACCTTC. Translation: CASSSSPGQECGYTF.

The count of this clone is one. The rearrangement uses TRBV7-2 and TRBJ2-2, with a weak D call TRBD1 (6 bases). Trimming stripped 7 bases from V and 6 bases from J, with 24 bases between. Germline-derived CDR1 and CDR2 are SGHTA and FQGNSA. This CDR3 spans 17 amino acids. CDR3 sequence (DNA): TGTGCCAGCACCCCTGAAATCCGGGACACCCTGTCCGGGGAGCTGTTTTTT. Translating gives CASTPEIRDTLSGELFF.

This clone was recorded a few times. The chain uses TRBV7-9 and TRBJ2-3, with no clear D. CDR3 length: 12 residues. Trimming left V 1 base short and J 5 bases short, with 4 bases between. Germline loops: CDR1 SEHNR, CDR2 FQNEAQ (reference sequence). CDR3 residues: CASSLGRDTQYF. As DNA, the CDR3 is TGTGCCAGCAGCTTAGGGAGAGATACGCAGTATTTT.

This clone was detected once. The chain has TRBV5-1 and TRBJ1-2, with D perhaps TRBD1 (5 bases). Germline assignment: CDR1 SGHRS and CDR2 YFSETQ. This CDR3 contains 14 residues. V was shortened by 4 bases and J by 6 bases, with 16 bases between the two germline ends. The CDR3 protein is CASSVGGSGNGYTF. In DNA, the CDR3 is TGCGCCAGCAGCGTTGGGGGGAGTGGAAATGGCTACACCTTC.

V is TRBV10-3 and J is TRBJ1-2; D is unresolved. Germline CDR1 reads ENHRY; CDR2 reads SYGVKD. V lost 7 bases and J 6 bases, leaving 9 bases between the germline ends. CDR3 length: 11 amino acids. CDR3 sequence reads: CAIKRGNGYTF. As DNA, the CDR3 is TGTGCCATCAAGCGCGGTAATGGCTACACCTTC.

The chain recombines TRBV9 with TRBJ2-2; a possible D gene is TRBD1 (6 bases). The germline V and J ends were trimmed by 1 base and 7 bases, with 8 bases remaining between them. The CDR3 consists of 13 residues. In germline, CDR1 is SGDLS, CDR2 YYNGEE. In DNA form, the CDR3 reads TGTGCCAGCAGCGTATCGACAGGCGGGGAGCTGTTTTTT. Protein sequence: CASSVSTGGELFF.

The chain uses TRBV5-1 and TRBJ1-2, with a weak D call TRBD1 (5 bases). V gave up 2 bases and J gave up 6 bases, with 14 bases separating them. Germline CDR1 reads SGHRS; CDR2 reads YFSETQ. CDR3 length equals 14 residues. CDR3 nucleotides: TGCGCCAGCAGCTTTAATTCATTCAGGGATGGCTACACCTTC. Translating it yields CASSFNSFRDGYTF.

CDR3 in amino acids: CASSPWGREQYF. CDR3 DNA sequence: TGTGCCAGCTCACCATGGGGGCGCGAGCAGTACTTC. The chain recombines TRBV18 with TRBJ2-7; D might be TRBD1 (6 bases). The CDR3 runs to 12 residues. Germline CDR1 KGHSH, CDR2 LQKENI. Trimming removed 2 bases at V and 6 bases at J, with 8 bases between.

The chain employs TRBV27 and TRBJ1-5; 9 bases are a match to TRBD1. Per germline, CDR1 MNHEY and CDR2 SMNVEV (reference sequence). After removal of 7 bases from V and 6 bases from J, the junction contained 7 bases not matched to a gene. This CDR3 has 14 amino acids. CDR3 region: CASKEGQGTQPQHF. The CDR3 nucleotides read TGTGCCAGCAAGGAGGGACAGGGTACTCAGCCCCAGCATTTT.

In its sample, this clone is medium-sized. The chain combines TRBV10-3 with TRBJ1-6; D is possibly TRBD1 (5 bases). CDR3 length: 14 residues. Between the trimmed V and J ends, which lost 4 bases and 5 bases, there was a span of 9 bases. The germline gives CDR1 ENHRY, CDR2 SYGVKD. CDR3: CAISGTGDNSPLHF. DNA of the CDR3: TGTGCCATCAGTGGGACGGGGGATAATTCACCCCTCCACTTT.

The V and J genes are TRBV27 and TRBJ2-1; tentatively, D is TRBD2 (6 bases). Germline V gene sequence: CDR1 MNHEY, CDR2 SMNVEV (reference sequence). The length of the CDR3 is 12 residues. V dropped 5 bases and J dropped 10 bases, with 12 bases sitting between them. The CDR3 is CASSKLASEQFF. In DNA form, the CDR3 reads TGTGCCAGCAGTAAACTAGCTAGCGAGCAGTTCTTC.

Of note for this clone: In the same sample, other DNA sequences code for this CDR3. This rearrangement joins TRBV7-8 to TRBJ1-1, with D unresolved. CDR1 SGHVS and CDR2 FQNEAQ come from the germline V gene. V lost 1 base to trimming and J lost 1 base, with 7 bases between them. The CDR3 length is 14 residues. The CDR3 DNA follows: TGTGCCAGCAGCTTAGGGGCCGGGAACACTGAAGCTTTCTTT. It is translated as CASSLGAGNTEAFF.

This clone was seen once. The chain links TRBV4-1 to TRBJ2-7; 8 bases are shared with TRBD1. The CDR3 spans 14 residues. Germline CDR1 and CDR2: MGHRA and YSYEKL. The V and J ends lost 1 base and 6 bases, in that order; junction bases with no gene match: 5. CDR3 DNA: TGCGCCAGCAGCCAAGGGCAGGGGGCTAGCGAGCAGTACTTC. It is translated as CASSQGQGASEQYF.

This sequence joins TRBV7-2 and TRBJ1-5; D is unclear. V was cut by 6 bases and J by 1 base, with 7 bases left in between. This CDR3 has 13 residues. The germline V gene has CDR1 SGHTA and CDR2 FQGNSA. The CDR3, as DNA: TGTGCCAGCAGTCCCGAGAGCAATCAGCCCCAGCATTTT. The encoded protein is CASSPESNQPQHF. Supplemented by reference TRBV7-2 and TRBJ1-5, the full variable domain reads GAGVSQSPSNKVTEKGKDVELRCDPISGHTALYWYRQSLGQGLEFLIYFQGNSAPDKSGLPSDRFSAERTGGSVSTLTIQRTQQEDSAVYLCASSPESNQPQHFGDGTRLSIL.

CDR3 sequence reads: CASSLGGRGNQPQHF. The CDR3, as DNA: TGTGCCAGCAGCTTGGGGGGGCGCGGCAATCAGCCCCAGCATTTT. The gene calls are TRBV5-6 and TRBJ1-5; tentative D call: TRBD1 (6 bases). Germline lookup yields CDR1 SGHDT and CDR2 YYEEEE. The CDR3 has 15 residues. V lost 0 bases, J lost 2 bases, and 9 bases lay in between.

Only a few counts were recorded for this clone. The chain has TRBV27 and TRBJ2-1, with TRBD2 matching over 13 bases. V lost 5 bases to trimming and J lost 6 bases; unmatched junction nucleotides: 7. Germline V gives CDR1 MNHEY, CDR2 SMNVEV (reference sequence). The CDR3 covers 16 residues. In nucleotides, the CDR3 is TGTGCCAGCAGTACACGGACTAGCGGGGGCCGCAATGAGCAGTTCTTC. It encodes CASSTRTSGGRNEQFF.

The chain combines TRBV4-1 with TRBJ2-5; perhaps TRBD2 as D (6 bases). The V end lost 4 bases, the J end lost 3 bases, and 15 bases lay between the germline ends. Germline loops: CDR1 MGHRA, CDR2 YSYEKL. The CDR3 consists of 15 residues. The CDR3 protein is CASSPGPGVKETQYF. The CDR3 DNA sequence: TGCGCCAGCAGCCCTGGGCCGGGAGTGAAAGAGACCCAGTACTTC.

Only a few counts were recorded for this clone. This sequence joins TRBV4-3 and TRBJ2-1, with TRBD1 as a possible D gene (5 bases). CDR3 size: 14 residues. The germline gives CDR1 LGHNA, CDR2 YSLEER. With 0 bases removed from V and 9 bases from J, the gap between germline ends came to 12 bases. CDR3 nucleotides: TGCGCCAGCAGCCAAGAGGGCAGGGTAGGTGAGCAGTTCTTC. Encoded protein: CASSQEGRVGEQFF.

The chain couples TRBV7-9 to TRBJ2-3; D is perhaps TRBD2 (5 bases). The CDR3 loop spans 15 amino acids. Trimming took 1 base from V and 7 from J, leaving 15 bases between them. Germline V gene sequence: CDR1 SEHNR, CDR2 FQNEAQ (reference sequence). In DNA, the CDR3 is TGTGCCAGCAGCTTAGTGGCTACCGGGGATAATACGCAGTATTTT. Amino acid sequence: CASSLVATGDNTQYF.

V is TRBV7-2 and J is TRBJ2-1; no reliable D call. Germline V gives CDR1 SGHTA, CDR2 FQGNSA. The CDR3 totals 15 residues. Trimming shortened V by 1 base and J by 7 bases, and 14 bases separated the two germline ends. CDR3 loop: CASSLGNHFRNEQFF. The CDR3 DNA sequence: TGTGCCAGCAGCTTAGGGAACCACTTCAGGAATGAGCAGTTCTTC.